This T cell receptor (beta chain) was observed in a study of blood T cell repertoires in COVID-19. Germline values: CDR1 MNHEY, CDR2 SVGAGI. Trimming left V 5 bases short and J 6 bases short, with 18 bases between. The CDR3 has 15 amino acids. This table comes from immunoSEQ multiplex PCR, and its TCRdb copy is limited to in-frame clones, with some not included. Of around 250,000 clones listed, roughly 88% are singletons. The receptor was derived from an older woman with COVID-19, enrolled during active disease. The V gene is TRBV6-5, the J gene TRBJ2-3, with D possibly being TRBD2 (5 bases). Sequences were obtained from peripheral blood. This chain's CDR3 is CASSSGLAVWDTQYF. Here the CDR3 DNA reads TGTGCCAGCAGTAGTGGGCTAGCTGTGTGGGATACGCAGTATTTT.